Below are 7 T cell receptor beta chains sequenced from a single sample in a study of T cell responses to AZD1222 COVID-19 vaccine. Only in-frame clones appear in the TCRdb table, and some are missing; sequencing was by immunoSEQ multiplex PCR. The data show about 120,000 clones, roughly 88% seen once. The material was peripheral blood, obtained on day 0 of AZD1222 vaccination. The receptors here all came from an adult in good health.

In its sample, this clone was seen a few times. In nucleotides, the CDR3 is TGCGCCAGCAGTGATAGGAATTCACCCCTCCACTTT. Translating it yields CASSDRNSPLHF. The chain has TRBV10-2 and TRBJ1-6; D is uncertain. The germline gives CDR1 WSHSY, CDR2 SAAADI. The CDR3 sequence is 12 residues long. The V and J ends lost 3 bases and 7 bases respectively, with 4 bases between them.

V and J are TRBV19 and TRBJ1-5, with D possibly matching TRBD1 (5 bases). V was clipped by 7 bases and J by 9 bases, with 13 bases between them. In germline, CDR1 is LNHDA, CDR2 SQIVND (reference sequence). The CDR3 totals 12 residues. CDR3 DNA sequence: TGTGCCAGTACCCCTTCGGGGCGGCCCCAGCATTTT. Its protein is CASTPSGRPQHF.

The chain employs TRBV7-2 and TRBJ1-6; unclear D gene. This CDR3 region has 17 residues. Trimming removed 1 base at V and 2 bases at J, with 12 bases between. Germline CDR1 and CDR2: SGHTA and FQGNSA. CDR3 in DNA: TGTGCCAGCAGCTTAGTTGAAAAGGGAACCTATAATTCACCCCTCCACTTT. Protein: CASSLVEKGTYNSPLHF.

The chain couples TRBV4-2 to TRBJ2-1; 8 bases are shared with TRBD1. The CDR3 has 15 amino acids. The V and J ends lost 0 bases and 4 bases, in that order; junction bases with no gene match: 2. The V gene's germline CDR1 is LGHNA and CDR2 YNFKEQ. The CDR3 loop reads CASSQDWDRYNEQFF. The CDR3 bases are TGTGCCAGCAGCCAAGATTGGGACAGGTACAATGAGCAGTTCTTC.

The rearrangement joins TRBV7-8 to TRBJ2-5; 13 nucleotides agree with TRBD2. This CDR3 is 17 amino acids long. Per germline, CDR1 SGHVS and CDR2 FQNEAQ. After removal of 2 bases from V and 2 bases from J, the junction contained 5 bases not matched to a gene. CDR3 sequence: CASSLRPGLAGQETQYF. The CDR3 nucleotides are TGTGCCAGCAGCTTACGACCGGGACTAGCGGGACAAGAGACCCAGTACTTC.

V is TRBV6-1 and J is TRBJ1-5; no definite D call. V was trimmed by 1 base and J by 3 bases, leaving 16 bases between them. CDR3 length: 17 residues. In germline, CDR1 is MNHNS, CDR2 SASEGT. For the CDR3, the DNA is TGTGCCAGCAGTGAAGGCTCGCATCCAGGCTACAATCAGCCCCAGCATTTT. Its translation: CASSEGSHPGYNQPQHF.

The CDR3 bases are TGTGCCAGCAGCCTACGGGGGGACACAGGGCAGCCCCAGCATTTT. This translates into CASSLRGDTGQPQHF. The V and J genes are TRBV6-5 and TRBJ1-5; TRBD1 might be the D (6 bases). Germline loops: CDR1 MNHEY, CDR2 SVGAGI. V lost 6 bases and J 7 bases, leaving 19 bases between the germline ends. The CDR3 extends over 15 amino acids.